Each of the 21 T cell receptor beta chains below was sequenced from the same sample in a study of blood T cell repertoires in COVID-19. Only in-frame clones appear in the TCRdb table, and some are missing; sequencing was by immunoSEQ multiplex PCR. Of 90,000 to 120,000 clones in the sample, around 86% are singletons; the top ten hold around 16%. The sample consisted of peripheral blood. Every receptor here comes from a middle-aged man with acute or convalescent COVID-19.

The rearrangement links TRBV27 to TRBJ2-7; D perhaps matches TRBD2 (5 bases). The CDR3 consists of 15 residues. The V and J ends lost 2 bases and 2 bases respectively, with 13 bases between them. CDR1 MNHEY and CDR2 SMNVEV come from the germline V gene (reference sequence). The CDR3 is CASSLRETRTYEQYF. The CDR3 nucleotides read TGTGCCAGCAGTTTAAGGGAGACTCGGACCTACGAGCAGTACTTC.

The chain joins TRBV30 to TRBJ1-2, with 10 bases identical to TRBD1. V lost 3 bases to trimming and J lost 3 bases; unmatched junction nucleotides: 4. Germline loops: CDR1 GTSNPN, CDR2 SVGIG (reference sequence). This CDR3 spans 14 amino acids. CDR3 protein: CAWRGQGTYYGYTF. The CDR3 DNA is TGTGCCTGGAGGGGACAGGGGACCTACTATGGCTACACCTTC.

The rearrangement joins TRBV29-1 to TRBJ2-5, with unresolved D. The CDR3 runs to 12 residues. CDR1 and CDR2 from the germline V gene are SQVTM and ANQGSEA. V was clipped by 8 bases and J by 4 bases, with 14 bases between them. CDR3 nucleotide sequence: TGCAGCTTCTGGGCCTATGGAGAGACCCAGTACTTC. Amino acids: CSFWAYGETQYF.

This clone was found once. The chain is built from TRBV5-1 and TRBJ2-1; TRBD1 aligns across 7 bases. The ends lost 0 bases at V and 9 bases at J; junction bases unmatched: 9. The CDR3 length is 15 residues. Germline CDR1 reads SGHRS; CDR2 reads YFSETQ. CDR3 sequence reads: CASSLGQGLTAEQFF. The CDR3 DNA reads TGCGCCAGCAGCTTGGGACAGGGATTGACAGCTGAGCAGTTCTTC.

This clone was seen a few times. V is TRBV7-2 and J is TRBJ2-7, with 9 nucleotides matching TRBD1. The V segment lost 4 bases and the J segment 3 bases; nucleotides outside the gene matches: 4. CDR3 size: 14 residues. Per germline, CDR1 SGHTA and CDR2 FQGNSA. The CDR3 sequence: CASSSGTGFYEQYF. The CDR3 DNA sequence: TGTGCCAGCAGCTCCGGGACAGGGTTCTACGAGCAGTACTTC.

The gene calls are TRBV28 and TRBJ1-4; 8 positions agree with TRBD1. The V gene's germline CDR1 is MDHEN and CDR2 SYDVKM. Trimming took 5 bases from V and 8 from J; bases not matched to a gene: 7. The CDR3 totals 14 residues. The CDR3 here is CASSHRGTGEKLFF. The CDR3 nucleotides read TGTGCCAGCAGTCACAGGGGGACGGGGGAAAAACTGTTTTTT. The full variable domain, with the rest looked up from reference TRBV28 and TRBJ1-4, is DVKVTQSSRYLVKRTGEKVFLECVQDMDHENMFWYRQDPGLGLRLIYFSYDVKMKEKGDIPEGYSVSREKKERFSLILESASTNQTSMYLCASSHRGTGEKLFFGSGTQLSVL.

This clone was seen a handful of times. V is TRBV7-9 and J is TRBJ2-1, with D possibly matching TRBD2 (5 bases). Trimming removed 3 bases at V and 9 bases at J, with 6 bases between. The length of the CDR3 is 11 residues. CDR1 is SEHNR, CDR2 FQNEAQ, per germline (reference sequence). CDR3 nucleotides: TGTGCCAGCAGCTTCGGAGGTGAGCAGTTCTTC. Protein product: CASSFGGEQFF.

The chain uses TRBV6-1 and TRBJ1-2, with TRBD1 matching 11 bases. Germline values: CDR1 MNHNS, CDR2 SASEGT. The CDR3 is made up of 17 amino acids. The V and J ends lost 4 bases and 3 bases, in that order; junction bases with no gene match: 10. The CDR3 coding sequence is TGTGCCAGCAGTGCATTCGGACAGGGGGCTGGTGACTATGGCTACACCTTC. This gives the protein CASSAFGQGAGDYGYTF.

The V gene is TRBV11-2, the J gene TRBJ2-5; D is possibly TRBD1 (6 bases). Germline CDR1 reads SGHAT; CDR2 reads FQNNGV. V lost 4 bases and J lost 5, with 14 bases in between. This CDR3 is 14 amino acids long. The CDR3 sequence: CASSWGPPAETQYF. In DNA, the CDR3 is TGTGCCAGCAGCTGGGGGCCCCCGGCGGAGACCCAGTACTTC.

This chain connects TRBV7-6 to TRBJ2-2; possibly TRBD1 for D (5 bases). This CDR3 contains 15 residues. Germline assignment: CDR1 SGHVS and CDR2 FNYEAQ. V lost 3 bases and J 4 bases, leaving 12 bases between the germline ends. For the CDR3, the DNA is TGTGCCAGCAGCTTGGGGCAGGGCACCACCGGGGAGCTGTTTTTT. This translates into CASSLGQGTTGELFF.

The rearrangement joins TRBV11-3 to TRBJ2-1; D perhaps matches TRBD2 (5 bases). V was shortened by 1 base and J by 7 bases, with 14 bases between the two germline ends. Germline V lookup: CDR1 SGHNT, CDR2 YENEEA. The CDR3 extends over 15 amino acids. CDR3 in DNA: TGTGCCAGCAGCTTAGGACCAGCGCGACTAAATGAGCAGTTCTTC. Amino acids: CASSLGPARLNEQFF.

The chain has TRBV6-1 and TRBJ1-2; TRBD1 matches at 7 bases. J was trimmed by 5 bases and V by 3 bases; bases with no gene match: 3. This CDR3 spans 13 amino acids. The germline gives CDR1 MNHNS, CDR2 SASEGT. The CDR3 DNA sequence: TGTGCCAGCAGTGAGGACAGGCAATATGGCTACACCTTC. Protein sequence: CASSEDRQYGYTF.

The V call is TRBV28, the J call TRBJ2-1; D is perhaps TRBD2 (5 bases). Germline values: CDR1 MDHEN, CDR2 SYDVKM. CDR3 size: 14 residues. The V end lost 2 bases, the J end lost 6 bases, and 11 bases lay between the germline ends. Written as DNA, the CDR3 is TGTGCCAGCAGTTTAGTAGAGGGAAGCAATGAGCAGTTCTTC. Protein product: CASSLVEGSNEQFF.

The J gene is TRBJ2-1, the V gene TRBV5-1; 9 positions match TRBD2. Trimming removed 3 bases from V and 8 bases from J; junction bases left unmatched: 12. Germline loops: CDR1 SGHRS, CDR2 YFSETQ. The CDR3 length is 16 residues. The CDR3 is CASSSLGTSFVDEQFF. The CDR3 DNA reads TGCGCCAGCAGCTCTTTGGGGACTAGCTTTGTGGATGAGCAGTTCTTC.

The rearrangement uses TRBV6-5 and TRBJ2-2; possibly TRBD1 for D (6 bases). With 6 bases removed from V and 3 bases from J, the gap between germline ends came to 14 bases. Germline V lookup: CDR1 MNHEY, CDR2 SVGAGI. This CDR3 has 15 residues. The CDR3, as DNA: TGTGCCAGCAGCCGGGGACACCTTGACACCGGGGAGCTGTTTTTT. Protein product: CASSRGHLDTGELFF.

This clone was counted between two and nine times. This chain joins TRBV19 and TRBJ1-2; TRBD1 aligns across 9 bases. Unmatched junction bases numbered 2, after V lost 5 bases and J lost 4 bases. The CDR3 is made up of 13 amino acids. The germline V gene encodes CDR1 LNHDA and CDR2 SQIVND (reference sequence). The DNA of the CDR3 is TGTGCCAGTAGTGAGACAGGGGGCTATGGCTACACCTTC. It yields the protein CASSETGGYGYTF.

The DNA for the CDR3 is TGCAGCGTTGGGACTAGCGGCAATACAGATACGCAGTATTTT. Residues: CSVGTSGNTDTQYF. V gene TRBV29-1 combines with J gene TRBJ2-3; 10 positions agree with TRBD2. In germline, CDR1 is SQVTM, CDR2 ANQGSEA. V was pared by 4 bases and J by 3 bases, with 4 bases of the junction left unmatched. This CDR3 comprises 14 residues.

The gene calls are TRBV5-4 and TRBJ2-2, with D possibly being TRBD2 (7 bases). V shed 0 bases and J shed 7 bases, with 13 bases lying between them. The CDR3 is 15 amino acids. The germline V gene encodes CDR1 SGHNT and CDR2 YYREEE (reference sequence). As DNA, the CDR3 is TGTGCCAGCAGCTTGGTTGGGGGGGCTGGCGGGGAGCTGTTTTTT. It yields the protein CASSLVGGAGGELFF.

The chain employs TRBV11-2 and TRBJ1-4; D remains ambiguous. The CDR3 spans 14 residues. Trimming removed 3 bases from V and 4 bases from J, with 9 bases in between. Germline V lookup: CDR1 SGHAT, CDR2 FQNNGV. CDR3 sequence: CASSFTGLNEKLFF. In nucleotides, the CDR3 is TGTGCCAGCAGCTTTACCGGACTTAATGAAAAACTGTTTTTT.

The chain has TRBV7-2 and TRBJ2-3; 7 nucleotides line up with TRBD1. V lost 5 bases to trimming and J lost 6 bases; unmatched junction nucleotides: 8. The CDR3 sequence is 14 residues long. Per germline, CDR1 SGHTA and CDR2 FQGNSA. The DNA of the CDR3 is TGTGCCAGCAGCCTTGACAGGGTGGTCGATACGCAGTATTTT. Encoded protein: CASSLDRVVDTQYF. Combining the CDR3 with reference TRBV7-2 and TRBJ2-3 gives the whole variable domain GAGVSQSPSNKVTEKGKDVELRCDPISGHTALYWYRQSLGQGLEFLIYFQGNSAPDKSGLPSDRFSAERTGGSVSTLTIQRTQQEDSAVYLCASSLDRVVDTQYFGPGTRLTVL.

The gene calls are TRBV18 and TRBJ1-3, with D perhaps matching TRBD1 (6 bases). This CDR3 has 17 amino acids. V was pared by 2 bases and J by 0 bases, with 14 bases between. Per germline, CDR1 KGHSH and CDR2 LQKENI. The CDR3 DNA reads as TGTGCCAGCTCACCAAAGAGGACAGCGAGCTCTGGAAACACCATATATTTT. Amino acids: CASSPKRTASSGNTIYF.